A single sample is the source of the 30 T cell receptor beta chains below, sequenced in a study of T cell responses to AZD1222 COVID-19 vaccine. The method was immunoSEQ multiplex PCR; TCRdb's version includes in-frame clones alone and lacks a portion of them. The repertoire holds approximately 150,000 clones, with approximately 91% as singletons. The starting material was peripheral blood, obtained 28 days after the second AZD1222 dose. The receptors originated from an adult who received the AZD1222 COVID-19 vaccine.

V and J are TRBV7-8 and TRBJ1-1; D remains unclear. The ends were cut back, 1 base at V and 5 bases at J, with 14 bases in the middle. Germline assignment: CDR1 SGHVS and CDR2 FQNEAQ. The CDR3 length is 15 residues. This chain's CDR3 is CASSLGFTEDTEAFF. CDR3 in DNA: TGTGCCAGCAGCTTAGGGTTTACAGAGGATACTGAAGCTTTCTTT. Full variable domain (remainder filled in from reference TRBV7-8 and TRBJ1-1): GAGVSQSPRYKVAKRGQDVALRCDPISGHVSLFWYQQALGQGPEFLTYFQNEAQLDKSGLPSDRFFAERPEGSVSTLKIQRTQQEDSAVYLCASSLGFTEDTEAFFGQGTRLTVV.

The chain has TRBV7-9 and TRBJ1-4; no clear D gene. Germline V gene sequence: CDR1 SEHNR, CDR2 FQNEAQ (reference sequence). V was shortened by 5 bases and J by 8 bases, with 18 bases between the two germline ends. CDR3 length equals 15 residues. The CDR3 region is CASSTPVLNGEKLFF. The CDR3 nucleotides read TGTGCCAGCAGCACCCCGGTCCTGAATGGAGAAAAACTGTTTTTT.

Note on this clone: One junction end disagrees with the germline gene, perhaps due to a read error. This chain connects TRBV5-1 to TRBJ2-3, with 8 nucleotides matching TRBD2. This CDR3 region has 15 residues. The germline V gene has CDR1 SGHRS and CDR2 YFSETQ. The CDR3 DNA sequence: TGCGCCAGCTGCTTGGGGGCCGGGGGGGCAGATACGCAGTATTTT. It translates to CASCLGAGGADTQYF.

The genes are TRBV5-8 and TRBJ1-1; 7 positions agree with TRBD1. CDR3 length: 13 amino acids. With 4 bases clipped from V and 2 bases from J, the junction kept 2 bases outside the gene matches. The germline V gene has CDR1 SGHTS and CDR2 YDEGEE. The CDR3 region has the DNA TGTGCCAGCAGCGACAGGGCAAACACTGAAGCTTTCTTT. Amino acid sequence: CASSDRANTEAFF.

There are a few counts of this clone. V usage is TRBV18 and J usage is TRBJ1-5, with no clear D. V lost 0 bases and J 0 bases, leaving 3 bases between the germline ends. The CDR3 consists of 14 residues. Germline V gene data show CDR1 as KGHSH and CDR2 as LQKENI. This CDR3 reads CASSPPGSNQPQHF. The CDR3 DNA is TGTGCCAGCTCACCACCCGGTAGCAATCAGCCCCAGCATTTT.

V gene TRBV10-1 combines with J gene TRBJ1-4; 11 nucleotides agree with TRBD1. The CDR3 is 14 amino acids. The V and J ends lost 3 bases and 10 bases, in that order; junction bases with no gene match: 4. The germline V gene has CDR1 WNHNN and CDR2 SYGVQD (reference sequence). As DNA, the CDR3 is TGCGCCAGCAGTGAAGAGGGGACAGGGGGAAAACTGTTTTTT. Translation gives CASSEEGTGGKLFF.

The V call is TRBV5-6, the J call TRBJ2-7; 7 bases fit TRBD2. The CDR3 is 15 amino acids. J lost 0 bases, V lost 5 bases, and 8 bases had no gene match. Looked up from germline, CDR1 is SGHDT and CDR2 is YYEEEE. CDR3 amino acids: CASRLSGIRSYEQYV. CDR3 coding DNA: TGTGCCAGCAGGTTAAGCGGGATCCGCTCCTACGAGCAGTACGTC.

This clone was seen only once. The genes are TRBV24-1 and TRBJ1-1; D not certain. From germline, CDR1 is KGHDR and CDR2 SFDVKD. This CDR3 has 13 amino acids. V lost 4 bases, J lost 11 bases, and 16 bases lay in between. The CDR3 nucleotides are TGTGCCACCAGTGACTCGGAGCCGGTGGGGGCTTTCTTT. The encoded protein is CATSDSEPVGAFF.

DNA of the CDR3: TGTGCCAGCTGGTATGGCAGAAGCAATCAGCCCCAGCATTTT. It specifies CASWYGRSNQPQHF. The V gene is TRBV6-5, the J gene TRBJ1-5; D call uncertain. Germline V gene lookup returns CDR1 MNHEY and CDR2 SVGAGI. The V and J ends lost 8 bases and 1 base respectively, with 12 bases between them. This CDR3 has 14 residues.

The chain links TRBV7-8 to TRBJ1-1; maybe TRBD1 (5 bases). This CDR3 region has 13 residues. In germline, CDR1 is SGHVS, CDR2 FQNEAQ. Trimming removed 2 bases from V and 1 base from J, with 5 bases in between. CDR3 loop: CASSLQGNTEAFF. In nucleotides, the CDR3 is TGTGCCAGCAGCTTACAGGGGAACACTGAAGCTTTCTTT.

For this clone: Within the sample, other DNA sequences also encode this same CDR3. This rearrangement joins TRBV27 to TRBJ1-1, with unresolved D. V lost 2 bases to trimming and J lost 3 bases, with 7 bases between them. This CDR3 has 13 amino acids. Germline loops: CDR1 MNHEY, CDR2 SMNVEV (reference sequence). The CDR3 DNA is TGTGCCAGCAGTTTAGGGAGGGACACTGAAGCTTTCTTT. Amino acid sequence: CASSLGRDTEAFF.

V usage is TRBV6-5 and J usage is TRBJ1-1; 9 bases match TRBD1. Germline-derived CDR1 and CDR2 are MNHEY and SVGAGI. This CDR3 has 15 residues. The J segment lost 3 bases and the V segment lost 0 bases, leaving 2 bases of the junction unmatched. CDR3 sequence: CASSYSGTGYTEAFF. The CDR3 DNA follows: TGTGCCAGCAGTTACTCCGGGACAGGGTACACTGAAGCTTTCTTT.

This sequence joins TRBV10-2 and TRBJ1-1; D perhaps matches TRBD1 (5 bases). The CDR3 consists of 13 residues. V dropped 2 bases and J dropped 1 base, with 5 bases sitting between them. Germline V gene data show CDR1 as WSHSY and CDR2 as SAAADI. CDR3 in DNA: TGCGCCAGCAGTGAGCAGGGGAACACTGAAGCTTTCTTT. Protein product: CASSEQGNTEAFF.

The rearrangement uses TRBV7-2 and TRBJ1-1; a weak D match, TRBD1 (5 bases). Trimming pared 2 bases from V and 1 base from J, leaving 11 bases between. Germline V gene data show CDR1 as SGHTA and CDR2 as FQGNSA. The CDR3 totals 15 residues. Here the CDR3 reads CASSLLSGGNTEAFF. The CDR3, as DNA: TGTGCCAGCAGCTTATTAAGCGGGGGGAACACTGAAGCTTTCTTT.

This rearrangement joins TRBV10-3 to TRBJ1-1; the match to TRBD1 covers 8 bases. Germline values: CDR1 ENHRY, CDR2 SYGVKD. The junction had 9 bases not matched to a gene; V was cut back by 6 bases and J by 3 bases. The CDR3 contains 15 residues. CDR3 region: CAISGQGPGDTEAFF. The CDR3 DNA reads TGTGCCATCAGCGGACAGGGCCCCGGGGACACTGAAGCTTTCTTT.

The gene calls are TRBV2 and TRBJ1-2, with 10 bases lining up with TRBD1. The germline V gene encodes CDR1 SNHLY and CDR2 FYNNEI. J was trimmed by 7 bases and V by 6 bases; bases with no gene match: 5. The CDR3 covers 13 residues. CDR3 DNA: TGTGCCAGCAGACCTGGACAGGGGGTTGGCTACACCTTC. Its translation: CASRPGQGVGYTF.

CDR3 sequence reads: CASSPRSHTEAFF. As DNA, the CDR3 is TGTGCCAGCAGCCCTCGGAGCCACACTGAAGCTTTCTTT. The chain employs TRBV3-1 (or the pseudogene TRBV3-2) and TRBJ1-1, with D unresolved. This CDR3 has 13 residues. Germline CDR1 and CDR2: LGHDT and YNNKEL (reference sequence). Trimming pared 4 bases from V and 3 bases from J, leaving 9 bases between.

The chain recombines TRBV9 with TRBJ1-1; D perhaps matches TRBD1 (5 bases). Germline V lookup: CDR1 SGDLS, CDR2 YYNGEE. The CDR3 is made up of 16 amino acids. V lost 2 bases, J lost 3 bases, and 17 bases lay in between. This chain's CDR3 is CASSVDYVRGDTEAFF. In DNA form, the CDR3 reads TGTGCCAGCAGCGTCGATTACGTTAGGGGAGACACTGAAGCTTTCTTT.

The chain is built from TRBV10-3 and TRBJ2-3; unclear D gene. Germline lookup yields CDR1 ENHRY and CDR2 SYGVKD. The ends were cut back, 0 bases at V and 1 base at J, with 8 bases in the middle. This CDR3 contains 15 residues. This chain's CDR3 is CAISESGQGTDTQYF. The CDR3 DNA sequence: TGTGCCATCAGTGAGTCGGGCCAGGGCACAGATACGCAGTATTTT.

The chain is built from TRBV6-6 and TRBJ1-3, with D unclear. The CDR3 is 16 amino acids. V was clipped by 7 bases and J by 0 bases, with 16 bases between them. The germline gives CDR1 MNHNY, CDR2 SVGAGI (reference sequence). The CDR3 protein is CASTPSDGDSGNTIYF. The CDR3 region has the DNA TGTGCCAGCACCCCATCCGACGGCGACTCTGGAAACACCATATATTTT.

This chain uses TRBV6-4 with TRBJ1-2; TRBD1 aligns across 7 bases. The germline gives CDR1 MRHNA, CDR2 SNTAGT. The length of the CDR3 is 12 residues. V shed 3 bases, J shed 11 bases, and the junction held 6 bases outside the gene matches. The CDR3 coding sequence is TGTGCCAGCAGTGAAACTACAGGGGTTTACACCTTC. It is translated as CASSETTGVYTF.

V usage is TRBV6-5 and J usage is TRBJ1-1; no reliable D call. The CDR3 sequence is 12 residues long. Trimming took 2 bases from V and 3 from J, leaving 4 bases between them. CDR1 is MNHEY, CDR2 SVGAGI, per germline. The CDR3 region has the DNA TGTGCCAGCAGTTACCGGGACACTGAAGCTTTCTTT. It specifies CASSYRDTEAFF.

J is TRBJ1-2 and V is TRBV6-2 or TRBV6-3; TRBD1 is a possible D gene (5 bases). Trimming pared 6 bases from V and 4 bases from J, leaving 9 bases between. CDR1 MNHEY and CDR2 SVGEGT come from the germline V gene. The CDR3 has 12 amino acids. The CDR3 reads CASSRDVYGYTF. CDR3 sequence (DNA): TGTGCCAGCAGCCGGGACGTCTATGGCTACACCTTC.

CDR3 nucleotide sequence: TGTGCCAGCAGCTTAGCGGGCAGGGAGGGGTTCGGCTACACCTTC. This gives the protein CASSLAGREGFGYTF. The chain links TRBV7-9 to TRBJ1-2, with D possibly TRBD1 on 5 matching bases. V lost 0 bases and J 8 bases, leaving 16 bases between the germline ends. The CDR3 has 15 residues. Germline V gives CDR1 SEHNR, CDR2 FQNEAQ (reference sequence). Full variable domain (rest looked up from reference TRBV7-9 and TRBJ1-2): DTGVSQNPRHKITKRGQNVTFRCDPISEHNRLYWYRQTLGQGPEFLTYFQNEAQLEKSRLLSDRFSAERPKGSFSTLEIQRTEQGDSAMYLCASSLAGREGFGYTFGSGTRLTVV.

The V and J genes are TRBV11-2 and TRBJ1-2; perhaps TRBD1 as D (5 bases). The CDR3 has 14 residues. Germline assignment: CDR1 SGHAT and CDR2 FQNNGV. The ends were cut back, 3 bases at V and 10 bases at J, with 18 bases in the middle. CDR3 bases: TGTGCCAGCAGCTTGGACACAGAACCCCCTAACTACACCTTC. Amino acids: CASSLDTEPPNYTF.

The chain links TRBV12-3 or TRBV12-4 to TRBJ1-2; maybe TRBD1 (5 bases). V dropped 6 bases and J dropped 6 bases, with 14 bases sitting between them. CDR3 length equals 13 residues. The CDR3 spells CASSLQVGHGYTF. In DNA form, the CDR3 reads TGTGCCAGCAGCCTTCAGGTGGGGCATGGCTACACCTTC.

J is TRBJ1-3 and V is TRBV7-9; no clear D gene. The CDR3 has 16 residues. Per the germline V gene, CDR1 is SEHNR and CDR2 is FQNEAQ (reference sequence). V gave up 5 bases and J gave up 2 bases, with 16 bases separating them. The CDR3 sequence is CASSPSAGSPGNTIYF. The DNA for the CDR3 is TGTGCCAGCAGCCCGAGTGCAGGCTCTCCTGGAAACACCATATATTTT.

Only one count was recorded for this clone. The chain joins TRBV5-4 to TRBJ2-7; D is uncertain. In germline, CDR1 is SGHNT, CDR2 YYREEE (reference sequence). Trimming removed 0 bases from V and 0 bases from J, with 10 bases in between. The CDR3 runs to 15 residues. The CDR3 reads CASSLAGHLSYEQYF. The DNA of the CDR3 is TGTGCCAGCAGCTTGGCCGGGCATCTCTCCTACGAGCAGTACTTC.

J is TRBJ1-1 and V is TRBV11-3, with D maybe TRBD1 (5 bases). The CDR3 extends over 13 amino acids. Trimming left V 8 bases short and J 4 bases short, with 14 bases between. The germline V gene has CDR1 SGHNT and CDR2 YENEEA. DNA of the CDR3: TGTGCCAGCGGTCGGCGGGGGAGCACTGAAGCTTTCTTT. The encoded protein is CASGRRGSTEAFF.

The V call is TRBV5-1, the J call TRBJ1-1, with unresolved D. The CDR3 covers 13 residues. Per the germline V gene, CDR1 is SGHRS and CDR2 is YFSETQ. The germline V and J ends were trimmed by 2 bases and 1 base, with 6 bases remaining between them. CDR3 protein: CASSLTENTEAFF. In nucleotides, the CDR3 is TGCGCCAGCAGCTTAACAGAGAACACTGAAGCTTTCTTT.